These T cell receptor beta chains were read from a single sample in a study of blood T cell repertoires in COVID-19. Assay: immunoSEQ multiplex PCR; the TCRdb copy retains only in-frame clones and omits some. The sample has 45,000 to 55,000 clones; around 87% are singletons. The sample taken for sequencing was peripheral blood. Every receptor here comes from a man between 50 and 59 years old with active COVID-19. Both conserved end residues are trimmed from each CDR3.

v_call: TRBV7-2; j_call: TRBJ2-7; cdr3_aa: ASSQGLAGGQEY
v_call: TRBV19; j_call: TRBJ2-5; cdr3_aa: ASSKGTLAGGQETQY
v_call: TRBV5-1; j_call: TRBJ1-2; cdr3_aa: ASSPDMGHSYGYT
v_call: TRBV5-1; j_call: TRBJ1-4; cdr3_aa: ASSPRQGARGNEKLF
v_call: TRBV5-4; j_call: TRBJ2-2; cdr3_aa: ASSLAGVPGELF
v_call: TRBV7-8; j_call: TRBJ2-2; cdr3_aa: ASSLETSATGELF
v_call: TRBV19; j_call: TRBJ2-5; cdr3_aa: ASSMWGGQETQY
v_call: TRBV5-1; j_call: TRBJ1-2; cdr3_aa: ASRSGTEIYGYT
v_call: TRBV5-1; j_call: TRBJ1-4; cdr3_aa: ASSGGSGEKLF
v_call: TRBV7-9; j_call: TRBJ1-1; cdr3_aa: ASSSGGLQSTEAF
v_call: TRBV19; j_call: TRBJ2-7; cdr3_aa: ASSTLGSYEQY
v_call: TRBV28; j_call: TRBJ2-3; cdr3_aa: ASSSAGGPRTDTQY
v_call: TRBV7-8; j_call: TRBJ2-1; cdr3_aa: ASSREIAGGDEQF
v_call: TRBV7-2; j_call: TRBJ1-1; cdr3_aa: ASSTRTGGDPEAF
v_call: TRBV7-2; j_call: TRBJ2-5; cdr3_aa: ASTTGQGGEETQY
v_call: TRBV6-5; j_call: TRBJ1-2; cdr3_aa: AGSTGALQGYT
v_call: TRBV27; j_call: TRBJ2-5; cdr3_aa: ASSRRGAGQETQY
v_call: TRBV28; j_call: TRBJ1-2; cdr3_aa: ASSGQGPTNYGYT
v_call: TRBV6-7; j_call: TRBJ2-7; cdr3_aa: ARLGCGQGLNEQY
v_call: TRBV19; j_call: TRBJ2-1; cdr3_aa: ASSIWLAGGRPGNEQF
v_call: TRBV28; j_call: TRBJ1-4; cdr3_aa: ASSLLQGATLF
v_call: TRBV10-2; j_call: TRBJ2-3; cdr3_aa: ASIPNQVDTQY
v_call: TRBV27; j_call: TRBJ1-1; cdr3_aa: ASRSRGASRAF
v_call: TRBV7-9; j_call: TRBJ2-7; cdr3_aa: ASSRISQGPIYEQY
v_call: TRBV5-1; j_call: TRBJ2-3; cdr3_aa: ASSPRLAADTQY
v_call: TRBV7-3; j_call: TRBJ2-2; cdr3_aa: ASSLVNTGNTGELF
v_call: TRBV19; j_call: TRBJ1-3; cdr3_aa: ASSITAARSSGNTIY
v_call: TRBV5-1; j_call: TRBJ2-5; cdr3_aa: ASSLIAGKETQY
v_call: TRBV18; j_call: TRBJ1-4; cdr3_aa: ASSSGQGDEKLF